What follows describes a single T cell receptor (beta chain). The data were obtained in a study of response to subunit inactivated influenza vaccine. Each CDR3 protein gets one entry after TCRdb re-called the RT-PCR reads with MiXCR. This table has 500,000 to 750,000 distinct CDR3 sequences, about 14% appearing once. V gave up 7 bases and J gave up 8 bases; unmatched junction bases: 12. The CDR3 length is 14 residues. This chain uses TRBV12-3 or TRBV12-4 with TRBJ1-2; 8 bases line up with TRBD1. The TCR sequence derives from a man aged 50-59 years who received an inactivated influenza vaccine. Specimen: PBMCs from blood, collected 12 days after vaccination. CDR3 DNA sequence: TGTGCCAGCATTAATTCAGGGGGCGCGAGGGGCTACACCTTC. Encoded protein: CASINSGGARGYTF.